A selection of T cell receptor beta chains follows, all from one sample in a study of cytomegalovirus exposure and HLA in healthy donors. Using immunoSEQ multiplex PCR, the repertoire was profiled, and TCRdb retains in-frame clones only, with some absent. The table shows 110,000 to 150,000 clones, with 65% to 90% occurring only once. Sequences were obtained from PBMCs. The origin of the receptors is a female donor in good health and CMV-seronegative. Each CDR3 is given with its conserved first and last residue. The order of the fields is V gene, D gene, J gene, clone size, CDR3 DNA, CDR3 protein. A D gene is named only where the DNA matches it firmly. Rows give clone size only sometimes, using once, few, many, or a class for an expanded clone.

v_call: TRBV7-2; d_call: -; j_call: TRBJ1-2; clone_size: -; cdr3_nt: TGTGCCAGCAGCCCTGGACAACTAAGGGGCTACACCTTC; cdr3_aa: CASSPGQLRGYTF
v_call: TRBV6-5; d_call: -; j_call: TRBJ1-1; clone_size: -; cdr3_nt: TGTGCCAGCAGTTGGGGGGCGGGGGAAGAAGCTTTCTTT; cdr3_aa: CASSWGAGEEAFF
v_call: TRBV6-1; d_call: -; j_call: TRBJ1-2; clone_size: -; cdr3_nt: TGTGCCAGCAGTTCAGGGTCTAACTATGGCTACACCTTC; cdr3_aa: CASSSGSNYGYTF
v_call: TRBV6-5; d_call: -; j_call: TRBJ2-5; clone_size: -; cdr3_nt: TGTGCCAGCAAATTTTCCACAGGGACCCAAGAGACCCAGTACTTC; cdr3_aa: CASKFSTGTQETQYF
v_call: TRBV6-5; d_call: TRBD2; j_call: TRBJ2-7; clone_size: -; cdr3_nt: TGTGCCAGCAGTTATCAAGCGGGAATCGAGCAGTACTTC; cdr3_aa: CASSYQAGIEQYF
v_call: TRBV2; d_call: TRBD2; j_call: TRBJ2-2; clone_size: -; cdr3_nt: TGTGCCAGCAGTGCTAGCGGGCTGAACACCGGGGAGCTGTTTTTT; cdr3_aa: CASSASGLNTGELFF
v_call: TRBV2; d_call: -; j_call: TRBJ2-6; clone_size: -; cdr3_nt: TGTGCCAGCAGTGGAGGGTTGGGGGCCAACGTCCTGACTTTC; cdr3_aa: CASSGGLGANVLTF
v_call: TRBV6-1; d_call: TRBD2; j_call: TRBJ2-1; clone_size: -; cdr3_nt: TGTGCCAACCGGGGTACTAGCGGCAATGAGCAGTTCTTC; cdr3_aa: CANRGTSGNEQFF
v_call: TRBV29-1; d_call: -; j_call: TRBJ2-3; clone_size: few; cdr3_nt: TGCAGCGCCGGACTCCGCACAGATACGCAGTATTTT; cdr3_aa: CSAGLRTDTQYF
v_call: TRBV28; d_call: -; j_call: TRBJ1-5; clone_size: -; cdr3_nt: TGTGCCAGCAGTTTATTCGGAGGTTATAGCAATCAGCCCCAGCATTTT; cdr3_aa: CASSLFGGYSNQPQHF
v_call: TRBV25-1; d_call: -; j_call: TRBJ2-1; clone_size: once; cdr3_nt: TGTGCCAGCAACCGGGGGTTTGAGCAGTTCTTC; cdr3_aa: CASNRGFEQFF
v_call: TRBV4-1; d_call: -; j_call: TRBJ2-7; clone_size: -; cdr3_nt: TGCGCCAGCAGCCCTTCCCAAGACACCTACGAGCAGTACTTC; cdr3_aa: CASSPSQDTYEQYF
v_call: TRBV28; d_call: -; j_call: TRBJ2-6; clone_size: -; cdr3_nt: TGTGCCAGCAGTATCGAGCAGGCTGGGGCCAACGTCCTGACTTTC; cdr3_aa: CASSIEQAGANVLTF
v_call: TRBV5-1; d_call: -; j_call: TRBJ2-5; clone_size: once; cdr3_nt: TGCGCCAGCAGCTTGGCTCTTTACCAAGAGACCCAGTACTTC; cdr3_aa: CASSLALYQETQYF
v_call: TRBV7-9; d_call: TRBD1; j_call: TRBJ2-7; clone_size: -; cdr3_nt: TGTGCCAGCAGCTTGCCGGGACAGGACTACGAGCAGTACTTC; cdr3_aa: CASSLPGQDYEQYF
v_call: TRBV18; d_call: TRBD2; j_call: TRBJ2-6; clone_size: -; cdr3_nt: TGTGCCAGCTCAAGCGGGAACTCTGGGGCCAACGTCCTGACTTTC; cdr3_aa: CASSSGNSGANVLTF
v_call: TRBV4-1; d_call: TRBD1; j_call: TRBJ2-7; clone_size: -; cdr3_nt: TGCGCCAGCAGCCTTTCAACAGGGGGCCGAATCTCCTACGAGCAGTACTTC; cdr3_aa: CASSLSTGGRISYEQYF
v_call: TRBV14; d_call: -; j_call: TRBJ2-1; clone_size: -; cdr3_nt: TGTGCCAGCAGCCAAGATTCCGCCCGGGGGAGAAATGAGCAGTTCTTC; cdr3_aa: CASSQDSARGRNEQFF
v_call: TRBV19; d_call: TRBD2; j_call: TRBJ2-7; clone_size: once; cdr3_nt: TGTGCCAGTAGTATAGATCATGCTAGCGGGATCTACGAGCAGTACTTC; cdr3_aa: CASSIDHASGIYEQYF
v_call: TRBV6-1; d_call: -; j_call: TRBJ2-7; clone_size: -; cdr3_nt: TGTGCCAGCAGTGAATACCCAAGACTAGGCAGGTACGAGCAGTACTTC; cdr3_aa: CASSEYPRLGRYEQYF
v_call: TRBV19; d_call: TRBD1; j_call: TRBJ2-4; clone_size: few; cdr3_nt: TGTGCCAGTAGTATACCGGACAGGCGTATAGCCAAAAACATTCAGTACTTC; cdr3_aa: CASSIPDRRIAKNIQYF
v_call: TRBV25-1; d_call: TRBD2; j_call: TRBJ2-5; clone_size: once; cdr3_nt: TGTGCCAGCAGTGCGGGACTAGCGGGAGAGACCCAGTACTTC; cdr3_aa: CASSAGLAGETQYF
v_call: TRBV5-1; d_call: -; j_call: TRBJ2-1; clone_size: -; cdr3_nt: TGCGCCAGTCGGGGAGACAATGAGCAGTTCTTC; cdr3_aa: CASRGDNEQFF
v_call: TRBV5-4; d_call: -; j_call: TRBJ1-2; clone_size: -; cdr3_nt: TGTGCCAGCAGCCCCTTTGGGGAGGATCCTGGCTACACCTTC; cdr3_aa: CASSPFGEDPGYTF
v_call: TRBV19; d_call: TRBD2; j_call: TRBJ2-5; clone_size: -; cdr3_nt: TGTGCCAGTAGTCTAGGACTAGCGGTTCAAGAGACCCAGTACTTC; cdr3_aa: CASSLGLAVQETQYF
v_call: TRBV20-1; d_call: -; j_call: TRBJ2-7; clone_size: -; cdr3_nt: TGCAGTGCTAGTTCATCCTACGAGCAGTACTTC; cdr3_aa: CSASSSYEQYF
v_call: TRBV29-1; d_call: TRBD1; j_call: TRBJ1-3; clone_size: few; cdr3_nt: TGCAGCGCCCAGGGGGAGAATTCAAACACCATATATTTT; cdr3_aa: CSAQGENSNTIYF
v_call: TRBV28; d_call: TRBD1; j_call: TRBJ2-1; clone_size: -; cdr3_nt: TGTGCCAGCAGGGGGGACAGTTCCAATGAGCAGTTCTTC; cdr3_aa: CASRGDSSNEQFF
v_call: TRBV28; d_call: TRBD1; j_call: TRBJ1-1; clone_size: -; cdr3_nt: TGTGCCAGCAGATATTTAGACAGGGAGTACACTGAAGCTTTCTTT; cdr3_aa: CASRYLDREYTEAFF
v_call: TRBV11-2; d_call: -; j_call: TRBJ2-1; clone_size: -; cdr3_nt: TGTGCCAGCAGCTTAGTAACTGGAGAATACAATGAGCAGTTCTTC; cdr3_aa: CASSLVTGEYNEQFF
v_call: TRBV5-4; d_call: -; j_call: TRBJ2-7; clone_size: -; cdr3_nt: TGTGCCAGCAGCCAGGGGAACGAGCAGTACTTC; cdr3_aa: CASSQGNEQYF
v_call: TRBV6-1; d_call: TRBD2; j_call: TRBJ2-6; clone_size: -; cdr3_nt: TGTGCCAGCAGTGAGACGGGGGGTACTGGGGCCAACGTCCTGACTTTC; cdr3_aa: CASSETGGTGANVLTF
v_call: TRBV28; d_call: TRBD1; j_call: TRBJ1-1; clone_size: -; cdr3_nt: TGTGCCAGCAGTTTCCGACAGGGGAACACTGAAGCTTTCTTT; cdr3_aa: CASSFRQGNTEAFF
v_call: TRBV15; d_call: TRBD1; j_call: TRBJ2-7; clone_size: few; cdr3_nt: TGTGCCACCAGCAGATCCGGGACAGTTTACGAGCAGTACTTC; cdr3_aa: CATSRSGTVYEQYF
v_call: TRBV27; d_call: TRBD1; j_call: TRBJ1-5; clone_size: -; cdr3_nt: TGTGCCAGCAGTTTGACAGGGGTGAATCAGCCCCAGCATTTT; cdr3_aa: CASSLTGVNQPQHF
v_call: TRBV7-6; d_call: -; j_call: TRBJ2-1; clone_size: few; cdr3_nt: TGTGCCAGCAGCTTATGGGGGGCGGGAGAGAATGAGCAGTTCTTC; cdr3_aa: CASSLWGAGENEQFF
v_call: TRBV10-3; d_call: -; j_call: TRBJ1-1; clone_size: -; cdr3_nt: TGTGCCATCAGTGACTCGGCAGGGTCGGGGGGTGAAGCTTTCTTT; cdr3_aa: CAISDSAGSGGEAFF
v_call: TRBV5-6; d_call: TRBD1; j_call: TRBJ2-5; clone_size: -; cdr3_nt: TGTGCCAGCAGCTTGGACAGGGGAGAGACCCAGTACTTC; cdr3_aa: CASSLDRGETQYF
v_call: TRBV19; d_call: TRBD2; j_call: TRBJ2-3; clone_size: once; cdr3_nt: TGTGCCAGTAGTAGAGGCCGGGTAGCGGGAGTCGCAGATACGCAGTATTTT; cdr3_aa: CASSRGRVAGVADTQYF
v_call: TRBV7-2; d_call: TRBD1; j_call: TRBJ1-5; clone_size: -; cdr3_nt: TGTGCCAGCAGTCGACAGGGGGACCAGCCCCAGCATTTT; cdr3_aa: CASSRQGDQPQHF
v_call: TRBV5-1; d_call: TRBD1; j_call: TRBJ2-7; clone_size: -; cdr3_nt: TGCGCCAGCAGCTCATCCGGGACAGTCAGCTCCTACGAGCAGTACTTC; cdr3_aa: CASSSSGTVSSYEQYF
v_call: TRBV2; d_call: -; j_call: TRBJ1-2; clone_size: -; cdr3_nt: TGTGCCAGCGTCTTTTATACAGGGTATGGCTACACCTTC; cdr3_aa: CASVFYTGYGYTF
v_call: TRBV2; d_call: -; j_call: TRBJ2-7; clone_size: -; cdr3_nt: TGTGCCAGCAGTGTAGACGGGAGTGTCGTAGGCGAGCAGTACTTC; cdr3_aa: CASSVDGSVVGEQYF
v_call: TRBV7-2; d_call: -; j_call: TRBJ1-2; clone_size: once; cdr3_nt: TGTGCCAGCAGCTTACAGACTAACTATGGCTACACCTTC; cdr3_aa: CASSLQTNYGYTF
v_call: TRBV11-2; d_call: TRBD1; j_call: TRBJ2-5; clone_size: few; cdr3_nt: TGTGCCAGCAGCTTAGGAACAGGGGTCCAAGAGACCCAGTACTTC; cdr3_aa: CASSLGTGVQETQYF
v_call: TRBV6-5; d_call: TRBD1; j_call: TRBJ2-7; clone_size: -; cdr3_nt: TGTGCCAGCAGTCATACGGGACAGGGGTACGAGCAGTACTTC; cdr3_aa: CASSHTGQGYEQYF
v_call: TRBV5-4; d_call: TRBD2; j_call: TRBJ2-2; clone_size: once; cdr3_nt: TGTGCCAGCAGCTGGGGACTAGCGGGAGGGCCGGGCACCGGGGAGCTGTTTTTT; cdr3_aa: CASSWGLAGGPGTGELFF
v_call: TRBV28; d_call: -; j_call: TRBJ2-3; clone_size: once; cdr3_nt: TGTGCCAGCAGCCTCGCGGCGACAGATACGCAGTATTTT; cdr3_aa: CASSLAATDTQYF
v_call: TRBV6-5; d_call: TRBD1; j_call: TRBJ1-2; clone_size: -; cdr3_nt: TGTGCCAGCAGTAACGGACAGGGCGTCGGCTACACCTTC; cdr3_aa: CASSNGQGVGYTF
v_call: TRBV11-2; d_call: TRBD1; j_call: TRBJ1-5; clone_size: -; cdr3_nt: TGTGCCAGCAGCAAGACAGGGGAGGGAAACCAGCCCCAGCATTTT; cdr3_aa: CASSKTGEGNQPQHF
v_call: TRBV28; d_call: -; j_call: TRBJ1-5; clone_size: -; cdr3_nt: TGTGCCAGCAACCTCTGGGGGCCCGAGGGTCAGCCCCAGCATTTT; cdr3_aa: CASNLWGPEGQPQHF
v_call: TRBV6-5; d_call: -; j_call: TRBJ2-3; clone_size: once; cdr3_nt: TGTGCCAGCAGTTACGGTACGGAAGGTCCTAGATATACGCAGTATTTT; cdr3_aa: CASSYGTEGPRYTQYF
v_call: TRBV25-1; d_call: -; j_call: TRBJ2-2; clone_size: few; cdr3_nt: TGTGCCAGCACCGGACTGCCCGGGACAACATTGAGCACCGGGGAGCTGTTTTTT; cdr3_aa: CASTGLPGTTLSTGELFF
v_call: TRBV28; d_call: TRBD1; j_call: TRBJ2-3; clone_size: -; cdr3_nt: TGTGCCAGCAGTTTGCGGACAGGGGGCGCCCCAGATACGCAGTATTTT; cdr3_aa: CASSLRTGGAPDTQYF
v_call: TRBV6-6; d_call: TRBD1; j_call: TRBJ1-2; clone_size: -; cdr3_nt: TGTGCCAGCAGTCCCTCGACAGGGGACCGGCGGTATGGCTACACCTTC; cdr3_aa: CASSPSTGDRRYGYTF